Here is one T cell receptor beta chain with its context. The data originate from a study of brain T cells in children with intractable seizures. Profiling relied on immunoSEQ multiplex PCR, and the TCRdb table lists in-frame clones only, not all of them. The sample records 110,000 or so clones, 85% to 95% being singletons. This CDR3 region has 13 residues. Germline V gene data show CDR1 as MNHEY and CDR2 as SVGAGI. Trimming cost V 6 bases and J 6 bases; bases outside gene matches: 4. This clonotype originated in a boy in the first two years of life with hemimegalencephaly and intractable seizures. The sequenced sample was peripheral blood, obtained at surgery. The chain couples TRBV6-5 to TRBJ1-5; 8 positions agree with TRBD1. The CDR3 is CASRRQGAQPQHF. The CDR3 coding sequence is TGTGCCAGCAGGAGGCAGGGGGCTCAGCCCCAGCATTTT.